This paragraph reports one T cell receptor (beta chain). Its antigen is as yet unknown. This sample was included in a study of Tregs in tolerant kidney transplant recipients. Study-wide results and caveats: Changing PCR primers prevented nucleotide comparison between some patients' samples. Activated donor B cell expansion appeared to reveal the most relevant donor-specific TCRbeta repertoire. Biological reproducibility was not directly addressed in this study.

The CDR3 consists of 14 residues. Germline V gene sequence: CDR1 ENHRY, CDR2 SYGVKD. V was clipped by 6 bases and J by 5 bases; unmatched bases: 6. The nonmyeloablative bone marrow transplants came from related graft donors, with transient mixed chimerism. CD4+CD25+CD127- Tregs, CD4+CD25- non-Tregs, CD4 and CD8 cells were sorted. Measured with immunoSEQ multiplex PCR; TCRdb has only the in-frame clones, and not every one. The repertoire holds about 90,000 clones, with roughly 93% as singletons. The chain combines TRBV10-3 with TRBJ2-5; 10 positions match TRBD2. The sample was CD4+ T cells from blood (PBMCs), taken 12 months after the transplant. The receptor's source is a human patient who received a combined kidney and bone marrow transplant. Some T cells may be graft donor cells. CDR3 loop: CAISWTSGGETQYF. As DNA, the CDR3 is TGTGCCATCAGCTGGACTAGCGGAGGGGAGACCCAGTACTTC.